This T cell receptor beta chain is drawn from a study of blood T cells in healthy people across ages. Study in general: Template switching retrieved approximately one barcoded beta molecule for each two T cells. Study outcomes and limitations: Using unsorted PBMCs precluded a conclusive naive versus antigen-experienced comparison. Possibly confounding the expanded clonotype changes was the fact that donor CMV status was unknown.

A note on this clonotype: What it recognizes is unknown.

V dropped 8 bases and J dropped 3 bases, with 13 bases sitting between them. This CDR3 comprises 13 residues. The germline gives CDR1 LGHDT, CDR2 YNNKEL (reference sequence). It was with a sample-barcoded 5' primer and a J-beta primer mix that a second PCR of roughly 7 to 11 cycles was run. Using its own MiXCR run on the 5' RACE reads, TCRdb lists one record per CDR3 protein. The table lists 550,000 to 700,000 distinct CDR3 sequences, roughly 28% of them singletons, with less than 20% in the top ten. The chain employs TRBV3-1 and TRBJ2-5; D remains unclear. The TCR sequence derives from a woman in her sixties or seventies in good health. The source material was blood. The CDR3 loop is CASGPRAEETQYF. Written as DNA, the CDR3 is TGTGCCAGCGGACCCCGGGCAGAAGAGACCCAGTACTTC.